A single sample is the source of the 15 T cell receptor beta chains below, sequenced in a study of CD8+CD57+ T cells in acquired aplastic anemia. Profiling of TCR beta VDJ combinations and CDR3 sequences used genomic DNA as template. TCRdb itself ran the reads through MiXCR, one entry per CDR3 protein. The repertoire has 150,000 or so distinct CDR3 sequences, 55% to 80% of them found once; the top ten carry about 50%. The sequenced sample consisted of sorted CD4+, CD8+, or CD8+CD57+ T cells (not recorded which) from PBMCs. The receptors were sampled from a human donor in good health.

There are a few counts of this clonotype. A much larger clone lies one base from this, so it may be a read error. This rearrangement joins TRBV11-2 to TRBJ2-7; TRBD2 agrees at 9 bases. The trim removed 1 base at V and 5 bases at J, leaving 9 bases unmatched. This CDR3 contains 16 residues. Germline CDR1 and CDR2: SGHAT and FQNNGV. The CDR3 nucleotides read TGTGCCAGCAGCTTAGGGGCGGCTAGCGGGGAACACGAGCAGTACTTC. The encoded protein is CASSLGAASGEHEQYF.

There are many counts of this clonotype. The chain is built from TRBV9 and TRBJ2-1; 8 bases line up with TRBD2. V gave up 3 bases and J gave up 1 base; unmatched junction bases: 15. The germline gives CDR1 SGDLS, CDR2 YYNGEE. The length of the CDR3 is 19 residues. The CDR3 DNA is TGTGCCAGCAGCGGATTCCAACTAAACTCGGGAGGGTCCTACAATGAGCAGTTCTTC. It yields the protein CASSGFQLNSGGSYNEQFF.

This clonotype was observed once. The V gene is TRBV5-1, the J gene TRBJ2-5; TRBD1 aligns across 9 bases. In germline, CDR1 is SGHRS, CDR2 YFSETQ. V shed 6 bases and J 5 bases; nucleotides not matched to a gene: 2. The CDR3 totals 12 residues. The CDR3 DNA reads TGCGCCAGCAACAGGGGGCAGGAGACCCAGTACTTC. It encodes CASNRGQETQYF.

This sequence joins TRBV7-9 and TRBJ2-5; TRBD1 is a possible D gene (6 bases). Germline-derived CDR1 and CDR2 are SEHNR and FQNEAQ (reference sequence). The CDR3 runs 16 residues. The V and J ends lost 2 bases and 5 bases respectively, with 18 bases between them. CDR3 sequence: CASSLSTDRLRETQYF. The CDR3 coding sequence is TGTGCCAGCAGCTTAAGCACGGACAGACTTCGGGAGACCCAGTACTTC.

This clonotype was found many times. The V gene is TRBV7-6, the J gene TRBJ2-7; 13 bases fit TRBD2. The CDR3 is 15 residues long. The V segment lost 5 bases and the J segment 2 bases; nucleotides outside the gene matches: 3. Germline CDR1 reads SGHVS; CDR2 reads FNYEAQ. The CDR3 sequence: CASSAGTSGTYEQYF. The CDR3 DNA reads as TGTGCCAGCAGCGCCGGGACTAGCGGGACCTACGAGCAGTACTTC. Full variable domain (outside the CDR3, taken from reference TRBV7-6 and TRBJ2-7): GAGVSQSPRYKVTKRGQDVALRCDPISGHVSLYWYRQALGQGPEFLTYFNYEAQQDKSGLPNDRFSAERPEGSISTLTIQRTEQRDSAMYRCASSAGTSGTYEQYFGPGTRLTVT.

In regard to this clonotype: The junction differs from germline at one of its ends, possibly a read error. The chain uses TRBV7-3 and TRBJ1-6, with D perhaps TRBD1 (5 bases). Germline CDR1 and CDR2: SGHTA and FQGTGA. This CDR3 has 15 amino acids. For the CDR3, the DNA is TGTGCCAGCAGCGCCATGTCTCCGAGGGGATCACCCCTCCACTTC. It encodes CASSAMSPRGSPLHF.

For the CDR3, the DNA is TGTGCCATCAGTCTCTTAGCGGGAGCGGGAGAGACCCAGTACTTC. Translated: CAISLLAGAGETQYF. The chain joins TRBV10-3 to TRBJ2-5, with TRBD2 matching over 9 bases. Germline trimming cut 5 bases from V and 4 bases from J; bases unmatched to any gene: 8. Germline-derived CDR1 and CDR2 are ENHRY and SYGVKD. The CDR3 is 15 residues long.

This clonotype has just a few counts. The chain combines TRBV10-2 with TRBJ2-5; 16 nucleotides agree with TRBD2. The CDR3 is 18 amino acids. The J segment lost 4 bases and the V segment lost 7 bases, leaving 12 bases of the junction unmatched. CDR1 and CDR2 from the germline V gene are WSHSY and SAAADI. CDR3 region: CASTMPGLAGGRGETQYF. CDR3 nucleotides: TGCGCCAGCACTATGCCGGGACTAGCGGGAGGGCGAGGAGAGACCCAGTACTTC.

This chain joins TRBV19 and TRBJ2-5, with D tentatively TRBD2 (6 bases). The V gene lost 4 bases and the J gene lost 2 bases, with 11 bases spanning the gap. CDR3 length: 14 amino acids. Germline CDR1 and CDR2: LNHDA and SQIVND (reference sequence). The CDR3 DNA reads TGTGCCAGTAGTAACCAGCGGGCACAAGAGACCCAGTACTTC. This encodes CASSNQRAQETQYF.

This clonotype was counted once. The chain uses TRBV19 and TRBJ1-2; 7 nucleotides align to TRBD1. The CDR3 covers 13 residues. The germline gives CDR1 LNHDA, CDR2 SQIVND (reference sequence). V gave up 6 bases and J gave up 4 bases; unmatched junction bases: 5. The CDR3 loop is CASRIRQGYGYTF. CDR3 DNA sequence: TGTGCCAGTAGGATCAGACAGGGCTATGGCTACACCTTC.

The rearrangement joins TRBV29-1 to TRBJ2-1, with D perhaps matching TRBD2 (6 bases). Trimming took 3 bases from V and 9 from J, leaving 21 bases between them. Looked up from germline, CDR1 is SQVTM and CDR2 is ANQGSEA. This CDR3 has 15 residues. The DNA for the CDR3 is TGCAGCGTTGAGGGCTACCAGTGGGACTCGAGTGAGCAGTTCTTC. Translation gives CSVEGYQWDSSEQFF.

J is TRBJ2-1 and V is TRBV20-1; D is ambiguous. The CDR3 extends over 13 amino acids. The V gene's germline CDR1 is DFQATT and CDR2 SNEGSKA (reference sequence). V was cut by 6 bases and J by 0 bases, with 9 bases left in between. The chain's CDR3 is CSARYLSYNEQFF. CDR3 coding DNA: TGCAGTGCAAGATACCTCTCCTACAATGAGCAGTTCTTC.

The chain recombines TRBV10-3 with TRBJ2-3; D possibly corresponds to TRBD2 (6 bases). The CDR3 has 13 residues. Trimming left V 7 bases short and J 1 base short, with 9 bases between. CDR1 and CDR2 (germline): ENHRY, SYGVKD. CDR3 loop: CAITGAGTDTQYF. DNA for the CDR3: TGTGCCATCACGGGAGCCGGCACAGATACGCAGTATTTT.

V usage is TRBV20-1 and J usage is TRBJ1-2, with unresolved D. From germline, CDR1 is DFQATT and CDR2 SNEGSKA (reference sequence). V shed 5 bases and J shed 7 bases, with 14 bases lying between them. The CDR3 loop spans 12 amino acids. This CDR3 is CSAPSTDCGYTF. The CDR3 DNA is TGCAGTGCTCCCTCTACGGATTGTGGCTACACCTTC.

The chain joins TRBV29-1 to TRBJ1-1; D remains ambiguous. The CDR3 covers 13 residues. V lost 7 bases and J 0 bases, leaving 12 bases between the germline ends. The germline CDR1 and CDR2 sequences are SQVTM and ANQGSEA. The DNA of the CDR3 is TGCAGCGCCGACCTACAGCTGAACACTGAAGCTTTCTTT. Residues: CSADLQLNTEAFF.